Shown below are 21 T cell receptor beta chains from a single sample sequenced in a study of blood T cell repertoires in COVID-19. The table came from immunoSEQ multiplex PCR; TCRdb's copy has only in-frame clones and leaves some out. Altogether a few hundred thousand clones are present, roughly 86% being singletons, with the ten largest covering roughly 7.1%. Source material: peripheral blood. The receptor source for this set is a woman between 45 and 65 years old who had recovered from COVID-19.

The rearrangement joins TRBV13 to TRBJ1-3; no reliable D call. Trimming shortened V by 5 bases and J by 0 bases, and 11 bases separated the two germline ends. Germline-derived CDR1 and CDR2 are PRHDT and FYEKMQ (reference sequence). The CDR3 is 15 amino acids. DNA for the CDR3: TGTGCCAGCAGCGCCGGGAGCTACTCTGGAAACACCATATATTTT. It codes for CASSAGSYSGNTIYF.

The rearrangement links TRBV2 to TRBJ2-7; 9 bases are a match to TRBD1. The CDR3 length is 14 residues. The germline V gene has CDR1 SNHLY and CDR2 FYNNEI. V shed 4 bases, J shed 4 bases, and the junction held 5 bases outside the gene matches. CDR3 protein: CASSGDRESYEQYF. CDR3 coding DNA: TGTGCCAGCAGTGGGGACAGGGAATCGTACGAGCAGTACTTC. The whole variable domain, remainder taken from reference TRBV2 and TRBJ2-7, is EPEVTQTPSHQVTQMGQEVILRCVPISNHLYFYWYRQILGQKVEFLVSFYNNEISEKSEIFDDQFSVERPDGSNFTLKIRSTKLEDSAMYFCASSGDRESYEQYFGPGTRLTVT.

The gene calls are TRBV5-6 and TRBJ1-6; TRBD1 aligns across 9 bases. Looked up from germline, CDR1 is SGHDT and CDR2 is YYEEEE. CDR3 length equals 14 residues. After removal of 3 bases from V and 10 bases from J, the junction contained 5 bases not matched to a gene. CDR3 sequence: CASSSGQGYSPLHF. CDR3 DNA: TGTGCCAGCAGCTCGGGACAGGGATACTCACCCCTCCACTTT.

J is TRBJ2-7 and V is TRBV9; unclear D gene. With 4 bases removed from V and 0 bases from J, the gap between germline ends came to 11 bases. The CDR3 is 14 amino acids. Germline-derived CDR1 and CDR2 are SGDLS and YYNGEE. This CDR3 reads CASSIQQSSYEQYF. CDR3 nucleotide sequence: TGTGCCAGCAGCATACAACAGAGCTCCTACGAGCAGTACTTC.

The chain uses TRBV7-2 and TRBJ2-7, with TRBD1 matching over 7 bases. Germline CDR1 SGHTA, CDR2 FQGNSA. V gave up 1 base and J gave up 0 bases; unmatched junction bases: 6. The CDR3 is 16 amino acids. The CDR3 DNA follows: TGTGCCAGCAGCTTAGATGTAGGGACAGCCTCCTACGAGCAGTACTTC. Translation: CASSLDVGTASYEQYF.

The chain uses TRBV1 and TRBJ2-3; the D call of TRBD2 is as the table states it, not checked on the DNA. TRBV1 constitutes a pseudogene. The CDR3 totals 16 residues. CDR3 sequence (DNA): TGCACCAGCAGCCTGGGGCGGGGGGCTCTCACAGATACGCAGTATTTT. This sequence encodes CTSSLGRGALTDTQYF.

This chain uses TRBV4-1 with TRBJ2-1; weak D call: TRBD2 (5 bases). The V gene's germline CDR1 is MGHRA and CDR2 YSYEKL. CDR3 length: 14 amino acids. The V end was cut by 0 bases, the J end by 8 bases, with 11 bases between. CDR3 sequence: CASSQDPGSDEQFF. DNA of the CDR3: TGCGCCAGCAGCCAAGACCCGGGGAGCGATGAGCAGTTCTTC.

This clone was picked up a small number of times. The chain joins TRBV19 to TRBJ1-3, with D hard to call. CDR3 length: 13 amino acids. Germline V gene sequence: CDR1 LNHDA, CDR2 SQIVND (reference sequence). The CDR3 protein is CAVTSSSGNTIYF. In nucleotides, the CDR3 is TGTGCAGTGACTTCCAGCTCTGGAAACACCATATATTTT.

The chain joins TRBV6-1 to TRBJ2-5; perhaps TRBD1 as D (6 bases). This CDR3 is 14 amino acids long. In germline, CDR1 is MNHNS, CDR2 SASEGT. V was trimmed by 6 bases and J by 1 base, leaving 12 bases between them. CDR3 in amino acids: CASRPDRTQETQYF. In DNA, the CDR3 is TGTGCCAGCAGACCCGACAGGACCCAAGAGACCCAGTACTTC.

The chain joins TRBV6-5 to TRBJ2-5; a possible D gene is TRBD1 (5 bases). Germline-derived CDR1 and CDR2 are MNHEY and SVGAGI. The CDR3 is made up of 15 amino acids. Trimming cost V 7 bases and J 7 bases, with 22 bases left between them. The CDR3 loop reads CASTFTALQRGTQYF. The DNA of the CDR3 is TGTGCCAGCACATTCACGGCCCTTCAAAGGGGGACCCAGTACTTC.

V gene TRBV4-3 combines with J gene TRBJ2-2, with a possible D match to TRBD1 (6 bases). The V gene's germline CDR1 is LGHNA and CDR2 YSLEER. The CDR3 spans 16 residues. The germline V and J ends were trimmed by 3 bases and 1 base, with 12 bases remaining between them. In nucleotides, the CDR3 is TGCGCCAGCAGCCAGGGATGGACAGAGAACACCGGGGAGCTGTTTTTT. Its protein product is CASSQGWTENTGELFF.

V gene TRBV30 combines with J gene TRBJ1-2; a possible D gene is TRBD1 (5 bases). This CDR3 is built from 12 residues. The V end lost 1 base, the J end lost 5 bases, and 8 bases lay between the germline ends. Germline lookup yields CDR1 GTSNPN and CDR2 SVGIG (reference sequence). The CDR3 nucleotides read TGTGCCTGGAGTGGGACACCTTATGGCTACACCTTC. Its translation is CAWSGTPYGYTF.

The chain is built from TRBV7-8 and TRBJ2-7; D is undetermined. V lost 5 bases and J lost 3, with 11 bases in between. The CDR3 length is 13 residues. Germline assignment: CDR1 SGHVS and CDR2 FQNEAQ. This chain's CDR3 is CASSKGVVYEQYF. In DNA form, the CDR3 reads TGTGCCAGCAGCAAAGGAGTAGTCTACGAGCAGTACTTC. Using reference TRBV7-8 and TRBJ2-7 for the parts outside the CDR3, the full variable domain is GAGVSQSPRYKVAKRGQDVALRCDPISGHVSLFWYQQALGQGPEFLTYFQNEAQLDKSGLPSDRFFAERPEGSVSTLKIQRTQQEDSAVYLCASSKGVVYEQYFGPGTRLTVT.

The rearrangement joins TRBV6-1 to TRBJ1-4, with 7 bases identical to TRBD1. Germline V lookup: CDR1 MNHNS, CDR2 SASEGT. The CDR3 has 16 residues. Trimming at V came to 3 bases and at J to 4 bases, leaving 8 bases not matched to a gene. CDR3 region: CASSDGTASGNEKLFF. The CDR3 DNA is TGTGCCAGCAGTGACGGGACAGCTTCTGGTAATGAAAAACTGTTTTTT.

The CDR3, as DNA: TGTGCCAGCAGGCGAATCAGCACAGATACGCAGTATTTT. Protein sequence: CASRRISTDTQYF. The chain joins TRBV6-5 to TRBJ2-3, with D uncertain. The CDR3 consists of 13 residues. Looked up from germline, CDR1 is MNHEY and CDR2 is SVGAGI. Trimming removed 6 bases at V and 0 bases at J, with 7 bases between.

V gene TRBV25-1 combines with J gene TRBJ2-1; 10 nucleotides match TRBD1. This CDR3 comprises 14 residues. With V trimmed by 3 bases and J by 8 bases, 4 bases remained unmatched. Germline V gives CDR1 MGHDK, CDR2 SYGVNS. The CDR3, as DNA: TGTGCCAGCAGTGACTTAGGACAGGGGGATGAGCAGTTCTTC. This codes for CASSDLGQGDEQFF. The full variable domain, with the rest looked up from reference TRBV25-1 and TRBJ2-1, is EADIYQTPRYLVIGTGKKITLECSQTMGHDKMYWYQQDPGMELHLIHYSYGVNSTEKGDLSSESTVSRIRTEHFPLTLESARPSHTSQYLCASSDLGQGDEQFFGPGTRLTVL.

CDR3 protein: CSVDRDRGSNTEAFF. In nucleotides, the CDR3 is TGCAGCGTTGATCGGGACAGGGGATCGAACACTGAAGCTTTCTTT. The chain is built from TRBV29-1 and TRBJ1-1, with TRBD1 matching 10 bases. In germline, CDR1 is SQVTM, CDR2 ANQGSEA. The CDR3 runs to 15 residues. Trimming removed 3 bases from V and 1 base from J; junction bases left unmatched: 5.

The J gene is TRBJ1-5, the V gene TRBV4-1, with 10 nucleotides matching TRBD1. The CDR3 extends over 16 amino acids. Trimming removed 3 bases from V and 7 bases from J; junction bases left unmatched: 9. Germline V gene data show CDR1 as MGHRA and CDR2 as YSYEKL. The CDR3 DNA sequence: TGCGCCAGCAGCCAGCCGGGACAGGGGAGAGGCCAGCCCCAGCATTTT. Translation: CASSQPGQGRGQPQHF.

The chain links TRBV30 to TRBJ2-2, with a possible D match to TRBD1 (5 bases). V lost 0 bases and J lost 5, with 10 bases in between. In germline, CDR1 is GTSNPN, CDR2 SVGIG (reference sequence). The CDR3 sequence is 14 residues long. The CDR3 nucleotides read TGTGCCTGGAGTGTAGACAGCCTAACCGGGGAGCTGTTTTTT. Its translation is CAWSVDSLTGELFF.

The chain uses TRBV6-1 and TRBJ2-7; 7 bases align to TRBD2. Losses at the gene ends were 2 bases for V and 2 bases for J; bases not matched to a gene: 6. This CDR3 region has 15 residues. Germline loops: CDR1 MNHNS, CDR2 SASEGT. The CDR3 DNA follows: TGTGCCAGCAGTGAAACTGCGGGGACTACCTACGAGCAGTACTTC. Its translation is CASSETAGTTYEQYF.

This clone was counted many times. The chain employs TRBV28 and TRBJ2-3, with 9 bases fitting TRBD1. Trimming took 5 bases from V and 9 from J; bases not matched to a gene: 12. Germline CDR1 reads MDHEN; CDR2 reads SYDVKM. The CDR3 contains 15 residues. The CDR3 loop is CASSPPGQGAFTQYF. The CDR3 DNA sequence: TGTGCCAGCAGTCCCCCGGGACAGGGAGCCTTCACGCAGTATTTT.